One sample yielded the 25 T cell receptor beta chains listed below, sequenced in a study of beta chain features in type 1 diabetes. Expressed TCRB transcripts were sequenced because the entire RNA isolate underwent reverse transcription. The protocol was immunoSEQ multiplex PCR, while the TCRdb copy is restricted to in-frame clones and leaves out a portion. The sample has around 320,000 clones; roughly 15% are singletons. The sample taken for sequencing was central memory CD4+ T cells from blood. These receptor sequences come from a man aged 25 to 40 in good health.

This clone has only a few counts. The chain recombines TRBV2 with TRBJ2-7, with D tentatively TRBD1 or TRBD2 (6 bases each). Per germline, CDR1 SNHLY and CDR2 FYNNEI. The CDR3 is made up of 13 amino acids. Trimming removed 5 bases from V and 6 bases from J, with 14 bases in between. The CDR3: CASSYGGRAEQYV. CDR3 sequence (DNA): TGTGCCAGCAGTTACGGGGGCCGCGCCGAGCAGTACGTC.

This clone has more than one count but fewer than ten. The rearrangement joins TRBV15 to TRBJ2-5, with D possibly matching TRBD2 (6 bases). The V gene's germline CDR1 is LNHNV and CDR2 YYDKDF (reference sequence). Trimming shortened V by 2 bases and J by 3 bases, and 7 bases separated the two germline ends. The CDR3 runs 13 residues. Here the CDR3 DNA reads TGTGCCACCAGCAGACGACTAGAAGAGACCCAGTACTTC. Its translation is CATSRRLEETQYF.

The genes are TRBV7-9 and TRBJ2-1; weak D call: TRBD2 (6 bases). The CDR3 extends over 16 amino acids. V dropped 5 bases and J dropped 5 bases, with 19 bases sitting between them. The V gene's germline CDR1 is SEHNR and CDR2 FQNEAQ (reference sequence). The CDR3 DNA follows: TGTGCCAGCAGCGAAACTGGGGGGAGGAGCCACAATGAGCAGTTCTTC. This sequence encodes CASSETGGRSHNEQFF.

This clone was recorded many times. This chain connects TRBV7-9 to TRBJ1-2; D not certain. The germline CDR1 and CDR2 sequences are SEHNR and FQNEAQ (reference sequence). The CDR3 covers 11 residues. The ends were cut back, 0 bases at V and 11 bases at J, with 7 bases in the middle. In DNA form, the CDR3 reads TGTGCCAGCAGCTTAGCCGGAGCGTACACCTTC. Translation gives CASSLAGAYTF.

The gene calls are TRBV9 and TRBJ1-4, with D uncertain. CDR1 SGDLS and CDR2 YYNGEE come from the germline V gene. This CDR3 has 14 amino acids. Trimming removed 3 bases from V and 4 bases from J, with 10 bases in between. The CDR3 protein is CASSATWGNEKLFF. The CDR3 coding sequence is TGTGCCAGCAGCGCAACATGGGGTAATGAAAAACTGTTTTTT.

This clone turned up a few times. The chain couples TRBV5-1 to TRBJ2-3, with a tentative D call TRBD2 (6 bases). With 1 base removed from V and 2 bases from J, the gap between germline ends came to 14 bases. The germline V gene encodes CDR1 SGHRS and CDR2 YFSETQ. The CDR3 sequence is 16 residues long. DNA for the CDR3: TGCGCCAGCAGCTTGACACCGGGACTCCTCACAGATACGCAGTATTTT. It translates to CASSLTPGLLTDTQYF.

Only a few counts were recorded for this clone. The V gene is TRBV9, the J gene TRBJ2-2; D not resolved. The CDR3 loop spans 12 amino acids. Between the trimmed V and J ends, which lost 1 base and 6 bases, there was a span of 4 bases. Germline assignment: CDR1 SGDLS and CDR2 YYNGEE. The CDR3 bases are TGTGCCAGCAGCGTAAATGCCGGGGAGCTGTTTTTT. The encoded protein is CASSVNAGELFF.

The chain joins TRBV25-1 to TRBJ2-3; possibly TRBD2 for D (6 bases). This CDR3 comprises 15 residues. V was pared by 3 bases and J by 7 bases, with 17 bases between. The germline V gene has CDR1 MGHDK and CDR2 SYGVNS. CDR3 DNA: TGTGCCAGCAGTGACTCCCGGGGGAGGATCAATACGCAGTATTTT. Its protein product is CASSDSRGRINTQYF.

This clone has a handful of counts. The V and J genes are TRBV5-4 and TRBJ2-1; perhaps TRBD2 as D (6 bases). CDR1 SGHNT and CDR2 YYREEE come from the germline V gene (reference sequence). CDR3 size: 16 residues. Trimming took 0 bases from V and 0 from J, leaving 10 bases between them. For the CDR3, the DNA is TGTGCCAGCAGCTTGGGGGCGGGGAGCTCCTACAATGAGCAGTTCTTC. Amino acid sequence: CASSLGAGSSYNEQFF.

This clone was seen a few times. This chain uses TRBV10-3 with TRBJ2-2, with 10 bases aligning to TRBD1. The ends lost 10 bases at V and 8 bases at J; junction bases unmatched: 13. The germline V gene encodes CDR1 ENHRY and CDR2 SYGVKD. The CDR3 totals 15 residues. CDR3 in DNA: TGTGCCAGCAGAATGAAGACAGGGGGCATAGGGGAGCTGTTTTTT. The encoded protein is CASRMKTGGIGELFF.

About this clone: Within the sample, other DNA sequences also encode this same CDR3. The chain uses TRBV20-1 and TRBJ1-2, with 7 bases aligning to TRBD1. J gave up 6 bases and V 4 bases, and 2 bases lay outside the gene matches. The CDR3 has 11 amino acids. The V gene's germline CDR1 is DFQATT and CDR2 SNEGSKA (reference sequence). Here the CDR3 reads CSANRGDGYTF. CDR3 nucleotides: TGCAGTGCTAACAGGGGAGATGGCTACACCTTC.

This clone turned up a few times. The chain recombines TRBV11-2 with TRBJ1-1; D gene unclear. The V end was cut by 2 bases, the J end by 5 bases, with 12 bases between. CDR1 is SGHAT and CDR2 is FQNNGV in the germline V gene. There are 14 residues in the CDR3. CDR3 region: CASSLTRVGTEAFF. As DNA, the CDR3 is TGTGCCAGCAGCTTAACTAGGGTGGGGACTGAAGCTTTCTTT.

V usage is TRBV7-2 and J usage is TRBJ1-4; possibly TRBD1 for D (5 bases). Germline V gene lookup returns CDR1 SGHTA and CDR2 FQGNSA. CDR3 length: 18 residues. V was cut by 4 bases and J by 7 bases, with 25 bases left in between. CDR3 loop: CASSSTTPDGTQGEKLFF. The CDR3 DNA follows: TGTGCCAGCAGCTCCACGACCCCGGACGGGACGCAGGGTGAAAAACTGTTTTTT.

The chain joins TRBV4-1 to TRBJ2-7; D is perhaps TRBD2 (5 bases). CDR3 size: 15 residues. CDR1 and CDR2 from the germline V gene are MGHRA and YSYEKL. Trimming removed 5 bases at V and 5 bases at J, with 19 bases between. CDR3 sequence (DNA): TGCGCCAGCAGCGAGGGTTCCAGAACCTTTGACGAGCAGTACTTC. Amino acids: CASSEGSRTFDEQYF.

This clone appeared a few times. The chain has TRBV11-1 and TRBJ2-5, with TRBD1 matching over 11 bases. Germline CDR1 reads SGHAT; CDR2 reads FQDESV (reference sequence). With 5 bases clipped from V and 5 bases from J, the junction kept 4 bases outside the gene matches. This CDR3 contains 14 residues. The CDR3 DNA reads TGTGCCAGCAGCAAGGACAGGGGGCGCGAGACCCAGTACTTC. The encoded protein is CASSKDRGRETQYF.

This clone was recorded a few times. J is TRBJ2-3 and V is TRBV7-8; 15 bases line up with TRBD2. This CDR3 has 17 amino acids. CDR1 SGHVS and CDR2 FQNEAQ come from the germline V gene. Trimming took 1 base from V and 3 from J; bases not matched to a gene: 2. CDR3 amino acids: CASSLGGLAGGTDTQYF. CDR3 coding DNA: TGTGCCAGCAGCTTAGGGGGACTAGCGGGAGGAACAGATACGCAGTATTTT.

This clone has just a few counts. The chain has TRBV5-1 and TRBJ2-5, with D uncertain. CDR3 length equals 16 residues. Trimming took off 0 bases at V and 5 bases at J, with 17 bases between the two ends. CDR1 and CDR2 from the germline V gene are SGHRS and YFSETQ. CDR3 in DNA: TGCGCCAGCAGCTTGGATGGAGCGAAGGGTCCCGAGACCCAGTACTTC. This sequence encodes CASSLDGAKGPETQYF.

This clone was seen more than once but under ten times. V gene TRBV2 combines with J gene TRBJ1-2; D remains ambiguous. Germline CDR1 is SNHLY and CDR2 is FYNNEI. The ends were cut back, 4 bases at V and 0 bases at J, with 6 bases in the middle. This CDR3 comprises 13 residues. The CDR3 DNA follows: TGTGCCAGCAGTGCCGGGACTAACTATGGCTACACCTTC. Its protein product is CASSAGTNYGYTF.

CDR3: CASSLIQGLPETQYF. Here the CDR3 DNA reads TGTGCCAGCAGCTTGATACAGGGTCTCCCAGAGACCCAGTACTTC. V gene TRBV11-3 combines with J gene TRBJ2-5, with a possible D match to TRBD1 (6 bases). Trimming removed 3 bases at V and 4 bases at J, with 15 bases between. CDR1 and CDR2 (germline): SGHNT, YENEEA. CDR3 size: 15 residues.

A note on this clone: This specimen includes other DNA sequences encoding the same CDR3. V gene TRBV7-2 combines with J gene TRBJ1-2; D is unclear. This CDR3 is built from 13 residues. Germline V CDR1 and CDR2: SGHTA, FQGNSA. V gave up 3 bases and J gave up 2 bases, with 7 bases separating them. Written as DNA, the CDR3 is TGTGCCAGCAGCTTGAGAGGGAACTATGGCTACACCTTC. Encoded protein: CASSLRGNYGYTF.

The V call is TRBV7-7, the J call TRBJ1-5; D gene ambiguous. The CDR3 covers 15 residues. Germline-derived CDR1 and CDR2 are SSHAT and FNYEAQ (reference sequence). The V gene lost 1 base and the J gene lost 4 bases, with 11 bases spanning the gap. CDR3 in DNA: TGTGCCAGCAGCTTAGGTACAGACTCAAATCAGCCCCAGCATTTT. This sequence encodes CASSLGTDSNQPQHF.

This clone was picked up a small number of times. The rearrangement uses TRBV9 and TRBJ2-1; 9 bases are a match to TRBD2. V dropped 0 bases and J dropped 7; count of bases not matched to a gene: 11. CDR1 and CDR2 from the germline V gene are SGDLS and YYNGEE. The CDR3 spans 17 residues. CDR3: CASSVAWSSGVLNEQFF. For the CDR3, the DNA is TGTGCCAGCAGCGTAGCTTGGTCTAGCGGGGTTTTGAATGAGCAGTTCTTC.

In this sample, this clone turned up once. The chain employs TRBV11-2 and TRBJ2-1; D unresolved. The V end was cut by 1 base, the J end by 2 bases, with 12 bases between. Looked up from germline, CDR1 is SGHAT and CDR2 is FQNNGV. This CDR3 comprises 16 residues. CDR3 DNA sequence: TGTGCCAGCAGCTTAGGCGCCCAGCGTACCTACAATGAGCAGTTCTTC. Translating it yields CASSLGAQRTYNEQFF.

J is TRBJ1-2 and V is TRBV7-9; D uncertain. Looked up from germline, CDR1 is SEHNR and CDR2 is FQNEAQ (reference sequence). Trimming removed 1 base at V and 6 bases at J, with 6 bases between. This CDR3 is 12 amino acids long. This chain's CDR3 is CASSLDNNGYTF. For the CDR3, the DNA is TGTGCCAGCAGCTTAGATAATAATGGCTACACCTTC.

The chain links TRBV6-1 to TRBJ1-1; D is unclear. The CDR3 has 12 residues. V was shortened by 7 bases and J by 4 bases, with 10 bases between the two germline ends. CDR1 MNHNS and CDR2 SASEGT come from the germline V gene. The chain's CDR3 is CASINYVTEAFF. The CDR3 DNA follows: TGTGCCAGCATAAATTATGTCACTGAAGCTTTCTTT.